This T cell receptor beta chain was observed in a study of blood T cell repertoires in COVID-19. About the research overall: Material from acute and convalescent COVID-19 was sourced from the United States, Italy and Spain. Nucleic acid was either cDNA or gDNA, and it came from T cells, B-cell-depleted T cells, or PBMCs.

In the source study's methods: Estimated nucleated cell counts came from reference gene primer amplification. Method: immunoSEQ multiplex PCR; TCRdb's copy keeps in-frame clones and lacks some. That table is the source of V, J and clone size, and D and trimming were worked out from the DNA. The sample has about 130,000 clones, around 87% seen once. The CDR3 totals 17 residues. Trimming removed 3 bases at V and 3 bases at J, with 20 bases between. Germline values: CDR1 MDHEN, CDR2 SYDVKM. The TCR sequence derives from a woman aged 60-70 years with acute or convalescent COVID-19. The chain is built from TRBV28 and TRBJ1-2, with D maybe TRBD1 (5 bases). Sequencing was done on a sample of peripheral blood. The CDR3 bases are TGTGCCAGCAGTTTTAAAGGGAGGGGTCCACACTACTATGGCTACACCTTC. This gives the protein CASSFKGRGPHYYGYTF.